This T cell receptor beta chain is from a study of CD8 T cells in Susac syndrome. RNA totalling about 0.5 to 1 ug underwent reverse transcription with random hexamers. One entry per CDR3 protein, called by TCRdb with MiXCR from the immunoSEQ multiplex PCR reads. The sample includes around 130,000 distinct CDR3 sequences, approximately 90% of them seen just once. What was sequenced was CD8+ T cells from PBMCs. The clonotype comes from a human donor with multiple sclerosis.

CDR3 in DNA: TGTGCCAGCTCACCCGGGGATGTGTCCTACAATGAGCAGTTCTTC. It yields the protein CASSPGDVSYNEQFF. This sequence joins TRBV18 and TRBJ2-1, with D possibly being TRBD2 (5 bases). The germline gives CDR1 KGHSH, CDR2 LQKENI. Trimming shortened V by 3 bases and J by 1 base, and 10 bases separated the two germline ends. There are 15 residues in the CDR3.